Presented here are 22 T cell receptor beta chains from one specimen sequenced in a study of cytomegalovirus exposure and HLA in healthy donors. PCR used 60 Vbeta primers and 13 Jbeta primers. The method was immunoSEQ multiplex PCR; TCRdb's version includes in-frame clones alone and lacks a portion of them. Here the sample spans around 75,000 clones, more than 75% being singletons. Sequencing used PBMCs. These receptors came from a middle-aged man in good health and CMV-seronegative.

The chain uses TRBV11-3 and TRBJ1-1; 7 bases are a match to TRBD1. This CDR3 spans 14 amino acids. The ends lost 5 bases at V and 6 bases at J; junction bases unmatched: 9. Germline V gives CDR1 SGHNT, CDR2 YENEEA. CDR3 loop: CASSQGGSKAEAFF. CDR3 DNA sequence: TGTGCCAGCAGCCAGGGGGGCAGTAAGGCTGAAGCTTTCTTT.

This chain links TRBV19 with TRBJ2-3; weak D call: TRBD2 (5 bases). This CDR3 has 16 amino acids. The V end was cut by 1 base, the J end by 6 bases, with 17 bases between. The germline V gene encodes CDR1 LNHDA and CDR2 SQIVND (reference sequence). The CDR3 loop reads CASSIGSRRWRDTQYF. The CDR3 DNA follows: TGTGCCAGTAGTATAGGTAGCCGCCGCTGGAGGGATACGCAGTATTTT.

This chain connects TRBV5-6 to TRBJ1-2; 9 bases line up with TRBD1. The CDR3 is 15 residues long. Germline V lookup: CDR1 SGHDT, CDR2 YYEEEE. The ends lost 5 bases at V and 4 bases at J; junction bases unmatched: 9. The CDR3 region is CASRNADRGFYGYTF. DNA of the CDR3: TGTGCCAGCAGAAATGCGGACAGGGGATTCTATGGCTACACCTTC.

The chain joins TRBV6-5 to TRBJ2-3, with 7 bases matching TRBD2. The CDR3 is 14 residues long. The V gene's germline CDR1 is MNHEY and CDR2 SVGAGI. J was trimmed by 0 bases and V by 5 bases; bases with no gene match: 2. The CDR3 DNA follows: TGTGCCAGCAGTGAGCGGGGTAGCACAGATACGCAGTATTTT. This codes for CASSERGSTDTQYF.

This sequence joins TRBV10-3 and TRBJ2-7; no firm D call. The CDR3 extends over 14 amino acids. In germline, CDR1 is ENHRY, CDR2 SYGVKD. The V end lost 4 bases, the J end lost 2 bases, and 12 bases lay between the germline ends. CDR3 coding DNA: TGTGCCATCAGTGTAAGCCCCCGAGCCTACGAGCAGTACTTC. Amino acids: CAISVSPRAYEQYF.

This clone was counted between two and nine times. The chain links TRBV7-9 to TRBJ1-1; D might be TRBD1 (5 bases). The CDR3 is 15 amino acids. Trimming pared 4 bases from V and 3 bases from J, leaving 15 bases between. CDR1 and CDR2 (germline): SEHNR, FQNEAQ (reference sequence). In DNA, the CDR3 is TGTGCCAGCAGCTCCTCGGGGGTATCGTACACTGAAGCTTTCTTT. This sequence encodes CASSSSGVSYTEAFF.

The chain combines TRBV6-5 with TRBJ1-4; D not resolved. This CDR3 contains 13 residues. CDR1 MNHEY and CDR2 SVGAGI come from the germline V gene. The V end lost 4 bases, the J end lost 6 bases, and 9 bases lay between the germline ends. The CDR3 sequence is CASSSGKDEKLFF. The CDR3 nucleotides read TGTGCCAGCAGTTCCGGGAAGGATGAAAAACTGTTTTTT.

The chain has TRBV6-5 and TRBJ1-4; TRBD1 matches 11 bases. This CDR3 has 16 residues. Per the germline V gene, CDR1 is MNHEY and CDR2 is SVGAGI. Trimming removed 0 bases from V and 8 bases from J; junction bases left unmatched: 5. The CDR3 DNA reads as TGTGCCAGCAGTTACTCGGCCGGGACAGGGGGGGAAAAACTGTTTTTT. This sequence encodes CASSYSAGTGGEKLFF.

The chain links TRBV5-1 to TRBJ1-1; D not resolved. Germline V gene sequence: CDR1 SGHRS, CDR2 YFSETQ. CDR3 length equals 14 residues. Trimming took 0 bases from V and 1 from J, leaving 7 bases between them. The CDR3, as DNA: TGCGCCAGCAGCTTGGAACAGCCGAACACTGAAGCTTTCTTT. Translating it yields CASSLEQPNTEAFF.

This clone was observed a few times. The chain couples TRBV4-2 to TRBJ1-4; D gene uncertain. The CDR3 extends over 15 amino acids. The V end lost 0 bases, the J end lost 6 bases, and 11 bases lay between the germline ends. Germline V gene sequence: CDR1 LGHNA, CDR2 YNFKEQ. Here the CDR3 reads CASSQDNGLDEKLFF. The CDR3 DNA reads TGTGCCAGCAGCCAAGATAACGGTCTGGATGAAAAACTGTTTTTT.

Only a few counts were recorded for this clone. V and J are TRBV7-3 and TRBJ2-5; 11 bases match TRBD1. V was pared by 3 bases and J by 4 bases, with 7 bases of the junction left unmatched. Germline V gene data show CDR1 as SGHTA and CDR2 as FQGTGA. This CDR3 is 16 amino acids long. CDR3 loop: CASSFRTGGTPETQYF. The CDR3 coding sequence is TGTGCCAGCAGCTTTCGGACAGGGGGCACCCCAGAGACCCAGTACTTC.

The gene calls are TRBV6-6 and TRBJ2-2; D remains unclear. Germline values: CDR1 MNHNY, CDR2 SVGAGI (reference sequence). The V and J ends lost 2 bases and 1 base respectively, with 5 bases between them. The CDR3 covers 14 residues. The CDR3 spells CASSYDMNTGELFF. The CDR3 coding sequence is TGTGCCAGCAGTTACGACATGAACACCGGGGAGCTGTTTTTT.

The rearrangement links TRBV7-9 to TRBJ2-4, with a weak D call TRBD2 (6 bases). CDR1 SEHNR and CDR2 FQNEAQ come from the germline V gene (reference sequence). The CDR3 has 15 amino acids. The germline V and J ends were trimmed by 1 base and 6 bases, with 13 bases remaining between them. In DNA form, the CDR3 reads TGTGCCAGCAGCTTAGTAGGAGGGGATGGAAACATTCAGTACTTC. This encodes CASSLVGGDGNIQYF.

The chain recombines TRBV11-3 with TRBJ2-3; TRBD1 is a possible D gene (7 bases). This CDR3 is built from 15 residues. V was cut by 3 bases and J by 4 bases, with 14 bases left in between. Germline CDR1 reads SGHNT; CDR2 reads YENEEA. Written as DNA, the CDR3 is TGTGCCAGCAGCTTTGACGGCAGGGGGGCAGATACGCAGTATTTT. Translated, it gives CASSFDGRGADTQYF.

The V gene is TRBV28, the J gene TRBJ1-1; possible D gene TRBD1, 5 bases. The CDR3 contains 13 residues. Germline V gene lookup returns CDR1 MDHEN and CDR2 SYDVKM. Trimming took 3 bases from V and 3 from J, leaving 8 bases between them. The CDR3 here is CASSLTGDTEAFF. CDR3 bases: TGTGCCAGCAGTTTGACGGGGGACACTGAAGCTTTCTTT. The full variable domain, its missing parts supplied by reference TRBV28 and TRBJ1-1, is DVKVTQSSRYLVKRTGEKVFLECVQDMDHENMFWYRQDPGLGLRLIYFSYDVKMKEKGDIPEGYSVSREKKERFSLILESASTNQTSMYLCASSLTGDTEAFFGQGTRLTVV.

The chain joins TRBV14 to TRBJ2-1; D might be TRBD1 (6 bases). Germline lookup yields CDR1 SGHDN and CDR2 FVKESK. V gave up 5 bases and J gave up 2 bases, with 13 bases separating them. CDR3 size: 15 residues. The CDR3 region is CASSGRGKAYNEQFF. The CDR3, as DNA: TGTGCCAGCAGCGGCAGGGGCAAGGCCTACAATGAGCAGTTCTTC.

The rearrangement joins TRBV21-1 to TRBJ1-5; the listed D gene, TRBD1, was not tested against the DNA. TRBV21-1 is a documented pseudogene. The CDR3 length is 17 residues. CDR3 DNA sequence: TGTGCCAGCAGCAAAGGCAGGGGCAAACTGGGCAATCAGCCCCAGCATTTT. This gives the protein CASSKGRGKLGNQPQHF.

The V call is TRBV6-4, the J call TRBJ1-4, with 12 bases that match TRBD1. The germline CDR1 and CDR2 sequences are MRHNA and SNTAGT. The CDR3 consists of 17 residues. The CDR3 nucleotides are TGTGCTCTCGGGGACAGGGGGCGCCTCTCAGGTAATGAAAAACTGTTTTTT. Translating gives CALGDRGRLSGNEKLFF.

The chain uses TRBV10-3 and TRBJ1-1; 7 bases are a match to TRBD1. Germline lookup yields CDR1 ENHRY and CDR2 SYGVKD. V was clipped by 3 bases and J by 1 base; unmatched bases: 8. The CDR3 loop spans 16 amino acids. DNA for the CDR3: TGTGCCATCAGTGAAGGGGACAGCCGGGGGAACACTGAAGCTTTCTTT. This translates into CAISEGDSRGNTEAFF.

V is TRBV15 and J is TRBJ2-5, with D possibly matching TRBD2 (6 bases). This CDR3 region has 15 residues. The V gene's germline CDR1 is LNHNV and CDR2 YYDKDF (reference sequence). Trimming pared 0 bases from V and 5 bases from J, leaving 13 bases between. CDR3 coding DNA: TGTGCCACCAGCAGAGATAAGGGGAGGAGGGAGACCCAGTACTTC. This translates into CATSRDKGRRETQYF.

This clone was found a few times. The V call is TRBV7-9, the J call TRBJ2-7; D is perhaps TRBD2 (5 bases). From germline, CDR1 is SEHNR and CDR2 FQNEAQ (reference sequence). CDR3 length equals 13 residues. V was cut by 5 bases and J by 3 bases, with 11 bases left in between. This CDR3 is CASSRTLLYEQYF. The CDR3 region has the DNA TGTGCCAGCAGCCGGACTCTCCTCTACGAGCAGTACTTC.

The chain is built from TRBV27 and TRBJ1-6; TRBD1 aligns across 11 bases. With V trimmed by 5 bases and J by 7 bases, 4 bases remained unmatched. The CDR3 is 15 residues long. Germline CDR1 and CDR2: MNHEY and SMNVEV (reference sequence). CDR3 protein: CASSLGTGGNSPLHF. Here the CDR3 DNA reads TGTGCCAGCAGTCTGGGGACAGGGGGGAATTCACCCCTCCACTTT.